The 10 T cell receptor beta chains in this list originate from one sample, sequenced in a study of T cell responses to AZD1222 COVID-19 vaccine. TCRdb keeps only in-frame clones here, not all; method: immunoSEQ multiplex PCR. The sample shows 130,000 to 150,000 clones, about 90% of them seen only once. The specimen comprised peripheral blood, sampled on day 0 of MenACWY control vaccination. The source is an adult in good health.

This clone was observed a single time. This CDR3 is CASSSRDHLGNEQFF. For the CDR3, the DNA is TGTGCCAGCAGCTCCCGGGACCACCTGGGCAATGAGCAGTTCTTC. V and J are TRBV9 and TRBJ2-1; the D call may be TRBD1 or TRBD2 (5 bases each). CDR1 is SGDLS, CDR2 YYNGEE, per germline. V was pared by 4 bases and J by 6 bases, with 17 bases between. CDR3 length: 15 amino acids.

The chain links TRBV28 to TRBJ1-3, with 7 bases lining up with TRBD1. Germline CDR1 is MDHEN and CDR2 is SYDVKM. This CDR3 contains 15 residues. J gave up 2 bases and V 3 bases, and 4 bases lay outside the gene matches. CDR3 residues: CASSFSTGAGNTIYF. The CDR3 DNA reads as TGTGCCAGCAGTTTTTCCACAGGGGCTGGAAACACCATATATTTT.

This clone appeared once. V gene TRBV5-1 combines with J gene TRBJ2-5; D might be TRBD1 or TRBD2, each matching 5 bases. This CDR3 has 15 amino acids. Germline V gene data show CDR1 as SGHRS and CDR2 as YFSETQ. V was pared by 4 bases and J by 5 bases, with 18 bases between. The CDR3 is CASSVTGTLGETQYF. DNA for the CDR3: TGCGCCAGCAGCGTTACCGGGACCTTGGGGGAGACCCAGTACTTC. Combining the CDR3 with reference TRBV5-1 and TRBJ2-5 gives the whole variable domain KAGVTQTPRYLIKTRGQQVTLSCSPISGHRSVSWYQQTPGQGLQFLFEYFSETQRNKGNFPGRFSGRQFSNSRSEMNVSTLELGDSALYLCASSVTGTLGETQYFGPGTRLLVL.

The CDR3 reads CASSLRLAGVGGELFF. CDR3 coding DNA: TGTGCCAGCAGCTTGAGACTAGCGGGAGTGGGCGGGGAGCTGTTTTTT. The rearrangement uses TRBV7-3 and TRBJ2-2; 12 bases agree with TRBD2. From germline, CDR1 is SGHTA and CDR2 FQGTGA. With V trimmed by 3 bases and J by 7 bases, 6 bases remained unmatched. The CDR3 sequence is 16 residues long.

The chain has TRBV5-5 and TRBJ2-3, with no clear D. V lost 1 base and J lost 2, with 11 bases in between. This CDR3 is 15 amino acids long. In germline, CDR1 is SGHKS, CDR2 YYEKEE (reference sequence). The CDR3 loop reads CASSLSHSYTDTQYF. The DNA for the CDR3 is TGTGCCAGCAGCTTGAGTCACTCCTACACAGATACGCAGTATTTT. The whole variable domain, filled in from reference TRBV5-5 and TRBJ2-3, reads DAGVTQSPTHLIKTRGQQVTLRCSPISGHKSVSWYQQVLGQGPQFIFQYYEKEERGRGNFPDRFSARQFPNYSSELNVNALLLGDSALYLCASSLSHSYTDTQYFGPGTRLTVL.

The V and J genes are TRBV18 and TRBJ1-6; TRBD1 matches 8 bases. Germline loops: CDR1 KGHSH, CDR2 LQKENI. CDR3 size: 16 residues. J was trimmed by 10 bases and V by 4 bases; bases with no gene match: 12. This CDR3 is CASSLQGQALGSPLHF. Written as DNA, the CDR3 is TGTGCCAGCTCACTCCAGGGACAGGCCCTCGGATCACCCCTCCACTTT.

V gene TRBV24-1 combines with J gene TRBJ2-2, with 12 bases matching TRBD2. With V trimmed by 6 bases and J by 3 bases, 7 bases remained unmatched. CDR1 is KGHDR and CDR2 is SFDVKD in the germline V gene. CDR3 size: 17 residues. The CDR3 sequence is CATSPTSGSGYTGELFF. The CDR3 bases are TGTGCCACCAGTCCGACTAGCGGGAGTGGTTACACCGGGGAGCTGTTTTTT.

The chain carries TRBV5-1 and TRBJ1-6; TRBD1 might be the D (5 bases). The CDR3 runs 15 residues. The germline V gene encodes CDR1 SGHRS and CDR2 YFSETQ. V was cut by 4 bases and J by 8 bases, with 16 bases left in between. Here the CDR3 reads CASSTGGALDSPLHF. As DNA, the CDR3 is TGCGCCAGCAGCACCGGGGGAGCCCTAGATTCACCCCTCCACTTT.

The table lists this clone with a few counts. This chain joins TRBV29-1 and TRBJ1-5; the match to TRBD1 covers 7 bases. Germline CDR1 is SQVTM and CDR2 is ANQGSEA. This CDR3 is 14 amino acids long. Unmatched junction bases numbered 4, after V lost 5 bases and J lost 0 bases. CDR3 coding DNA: TGCAGCGTTAAGACAGGGAATAGCAATCAGCCCCAGCATTTT. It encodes CSVKTGNSNQPQHF.

The CDR3 protein is CASSLVRGGGYTF. For the CDR3, the DNA is TGTGCCAGCAGCCTCGTCAGGGGGGGTGGCTACACCTTC. The chain combines TRBV28 with TRBJ1-2, with 7 bases fitting TRBD1. V lost 6 bases and J lost 7; bases outside the gene matches: 8. CDR3 length: 13 amino acids. Germline lookup yields CDR1 MDHEN and CDR2 SYDVKM.